This TCR beta chain was sequenced in a study of blood T cell repertoires in COVID-19. Germline assignment: CDR1 SNHLY and CDR2 FYNNEI. CDR3 size: 13 residues. V lost 7 bases, J lost 5 bases, and 12 bases lay in between. Which cohort a participant joined came from the clinical history participants gave. The table came from immunoSEQ multiplex PCR; TCRdb's copy has only in-frame clones and leaves some out. The sample has more than 450,000 clones, around 90% seen once. This chain uses TRBV2 with TRBJ2-4; TRBD1 might be the D (6 bases). The sample comprised PBMCs or T cells enriched from blood (not recorded which). The receptor's source is a woman under 30 who had recovered from COVID-19. CDR3 loop: CASKPDSENIQYF. The CDR3, as DNA: TGTGCCAGCAAACCGGACAGCGAAAACATTCAGTACTTC.